The present T cell receptor beta chain was sequenced within a study of regulatory T cells in long-lasting Graves disease. General study results and limits: There were preferences for TRBV28, TRBJ1-2 and TRBJ2-5 in persistent disease.

TCR beta libraries were built with iRepertoire HTBI primers and Arm-PCR of CDR3 regions. Authors' processing steps: Analysis of the samples identified over 60 TRBV and 15 or so TRBJ segments. TCRdb processed the multiplex PCR reads anew with MiXCR; each CDR3 protein has one entry. The V and J calls here are based on TCRdb, not the publication. This sample has 400,000 to 500,000 distinct CDR3 sequences, with less than 20% found just once. At least ten counts were recorded for this clonotype. What it binds is unknown. The CDR3 totals 15 residues. Per the germline V gene, CDR1 is SNHLY and CDR2 is FYNNEI. Trimming took 6 bases from V and 5 from J; bases not matched to a gene: 10. Documented time point: newly diagnosed GD, antithyroid drugs for less than 3 months. With RNA extracted from PBMCs as input, the TCR library was made. The data were also submitted as part of a second study, on T cells in Graves' hyperthyroidism and ophthalmopathy. That study adds: Carried out on the TCR CDR3, a first-round RT-PCR used the HTBI primer set. Model output signaled ophthalmopathy a median 6.5 months ahead of onset.

The chain carries TRBV2 and TRBJ1-5; 7 bases align to TRBD1. The sample in question was peripheral blood mononuclear cells (PBMCs), obtained at new diagnosis, from a patient treated with antithyroid drugs. The sequence was collected from a woman aged 25 to 45 with Graves disease. The CDR3 bases are TGTGCCAGCAGCCTTTTAACAGGGGCCGATCAGCCCCAGCATTTT. Amino acids: CASSLLTGADQPQHF.